The clone carrying this T cell receptor (beta chain) was recorded at least ten times. The antigen remains unidentified. The sequence runs out 3 residues before the end of the CDR3; the remainder is reconstructed from the germline J gene. Germline CDR1 and CDR2: MNHNS and SASEGT. V was trimmed by 1 base and J by 6 bases, leaving 4 bases between them. This CDR3 contains 12 residues. This sample was included in a study of T cell clonality in common variable immunodeficiency. Study results and caveats: T cell subpopulation sequencing would be needed to explain CVID clonality. Common variable immunodeficiency TCR beta sequences reportedly had fewer deletions and N-nucleotide insertions. TCRbeta clonality was increased in CVID versus healthy controls. Shared TCRbeta clones were fewer between CVID subjects than controls.

Profiling relied on immunoSEQ multiplex PCR, and the TCRdb table lists in-frame clones only, not all of them. The sample lists roughly 28,000 clones, none appearing once, the ten largest making up around an eighth. The chain combines TRBV6-1 with TRBJ1-5; D unresolved. This TCR derives from a person between 18 and 69 years old in good health. Sample: peripheral blood mononuclear cells. This CDR3 is CASSEVSQPQHF. The DNA read from the CDR3 is TGTGCCAGCAGTGAAGTATCTCAGCCC.